This T cell receptor beta chain stems from a study of cytomegalovirus exposure and HLA in healthy donors. Findings of the study overall: Most TCR beta V segments were productive about 87% or about 30% of the time in an earlier analysis. For most subjects, TCR beta sequences were reported to predict HLA-A and HLA-B alleles with accuracy. DRB1 showed the most TCR associations and HLA-C the fewest in a later analysis, as rates varied by HLA locus.

V lost 9 bases, J lost 4 bases, and 10 bases stayed unmatched. This CDR3 contains 14 residues. Germline V CDR1 and CDR2: MNHNS, SASEGT. PCR involved 60 Vbeta and 13 Jbeta primers. Assay used: immunoSEQ multiplex PCR; TCRdb lists only in-frame clones, some missing. This table has roughly 120,000 clones, approximately 75% appearing once. Of note for this clone: Its antigen is still unknown.

Material for sequencing was PBMCs. This clonotype originated in a man in his fifties in good health and CMV-seropositive. The chain joins TRBV6-1 to TRBJ1-1; 8 bases are a match to TRBD1. The DNA of the CDR3 is TGTGCCAGTCAATCTCAGGGGGCTGCCACTGAAGCTTTCTTT. Translating it yields CASQSQGAATEAFF.